This TCR beta chain is drawn from a study of T cell changes during pregnancy in multiple sclerosis. Only in-frame clones appear in the TCRdb table, and some are missing; sequencing was by immunoSEQ multiplex PCR. The sample yields under 80,000 clones, roughly nine tenths seen once. Germline V gives CDR1 SGHNT, CDR2 YENEEA. The CDR3 is 14 amino acids. V lost 5 bases, J lost 9 bases, and 7 bases stayed unmatched. The source of this sequence is a female donor with multiple sclerosis, enrolled in a pregnancy study. The V gene is TRBV11-3, the J gene TRBJ2-1, with 10 bases aligning to TRBD2. The sample here was peripheral blood, taken in the second trimester of pregnancy. CDR3 residues: CASSPSGSFSEQFF. CDR3 bases: TGTGCCAGCAGCCCTAGCGGGAGCTTCAGTGAGCAGTTCTTC.